This TCR beta chain was identified during a study of CD8 T cells in ankylosing spondylitis listed by TCRdb under 2017. Regarding the study in general: T cell receptor beta repertoires were profiled in healthy donors and ankylosing spondylitis patients so that disease-linked TCR variants could be found. The full study cohort comprised 25 ankylosing spondylitis patients and 85 to 120 healthy donors. Peripheral blood was sampled, and synovial fluid was additionally collected from ankylosing spondylitis patients.

The sample was run on an Illumina HiSeq 2500. TCR beta libraries were prepared by quantitative 5'-RACE with molecular barcodes. Per the source publication's procedure: A new computational method, built on a probabilistic model of VDJ rearrangement, was used to identify disease-linked TCR variants. TCRdb reprocessed the public reads (quality trimming at Q25 with fastp, clone calling with MiXCR) and kept in-frame beta chains. Duplicate CDR3 protein sequences are folded into a single record with the most common DNA and genes. TCRdb's processing, not the authors' own work, is the source of the V and J calls. The sample table shows around 320,000 distinct CDR3 sequences, and roughly 20% are seen once. In total, the top ten clones hold about 3.5% of the sample. Results the study describes overall, beyond this receptor: The disease-linked clones showed a CD8+ phenotype and occurred at relatively low frequencies in peripheral blood. According to the report, matched synovial fluid samples from ankylosing spondylitis patients were significantly enriched for the disease-linked clones. Some motif variants had previously been reported in the synovial fluid and blood of reactive arthritis patients, which suggests shared mechanisms of disease initiation. A TCR beta motif of several highly homologous amino acid variants appeared characteristic of blood from ankylosing spondylitis patients.

In the case of this clonotype: The target of this receptor is not known. No quality values exist for individual bases; no much larger clone is one base distant.

Via the germline V gene, CDR1 is MNHNS and CDR2 SASEGT. V was cut back by 7 bases and J by 5 bases, leaving a gap of 17 bases between them. The CDR3, from cysteine to phenylalanine, totals 14 residues. The read is trimmed to its CDR3 DNA, 42 bases read in frame from base 1. The sequence derives from a female donor with ankylosing spondylitis or in good health (not recorded which). The sequencing sample was made of blood, either unsorted or a sorted T cell fraction (not recorded which). This chain is built from TRBV6-1 and TRBJ1-1; TRBD1 might be the D gene, on 6 matching bases. The sequenced DNA is TGTGCCAGCATGTTTGGGAGGGGGAATACTGAAGCTTTCTTT. It encodes CASMFGRGNTEAFF.